One sample yielded the 9 T cell receptor beta chains listed below, sequenced in a study of patients and donors after allogeneic stem cell transplantation. MiXCR was run by TCRdb on the RT-PCR reads, yielding one entry per CDR3 protein. Here the sample spans 200,000 to 250,000 distinct CDR3 sequences, 12% to 15% being singletons. The sequenced sample was blood, either unsorted or a sorted T cell fraction (not recorded which). Receptors were obtained from a human donor who was either an allogeneic HSCT recipient or a stem cell or donor lymphocyte infusion donor (not recorded which). It is not recorded whose cells these are; they may come from a transplant donor.

This clonotype was seen a handful of times. The V gene is TRBV5-4, the J gene TRBJ1-1; TRBD1 matches 8 bases. The CDR3 extends over 15 amino acids. Germline loops: CDR1 SGHNT, CDR2 YYREEE (reference sequence). With V trimmed by 3 bases and J by 2 bases, 6 bases remained unmatched. CDR3 residues: CASSSGGAVNTEAFF. CDR3 coding DNA: TGTGCCAGCAGCTCAGGGGGCGCGGTAAACACTGAAGCTTTCTTT.

Only a few counts were recorded for this clonotype. V and J are TRBV12-3 or TRBV12-4 and TRBJ2-7; D is uncertain. Trimming shortened V by 6 bases and J by 6 bases, and 12 bases separated the two germline ends. The CDR3 is 12 residues long. The CDR3: CASSFGSREQYF. The CDR3 DNA reads TGTGCCAGCAGCTTCGGGTCTCGCGAGCAGTACTTC.

At least ten counts were recorded for this clonotype. The V gene is TRBV29-1, the J gene TRBJ1-1; D is unresolved. CDR1 and CDR2 from the germline V gene are SQVTM and ANQGSEA. The CDR3 sequence is 13 residues long. Trimming removed 3 bases at V and 1 base at J, with 9 bases between. Here the CDR3 reads CSVEGSTNTEAFF. DNA of the CDR3: TGCAGCGTTGAGGGCAGTACGAACACTGAAGCTTTCTTT.

The V call is TRBV27, the J call TRBJ1-5; 10 bases match TRBD1. V lost 8 bases, J lost 7 bases, and 8 bases stayed unmatched. The CDR3 consists of 14 residues. Germline assignment: CDR1 MNHEY and CDR2 SMNVEV (reference sequence). CDR3 in DNA: TGTGCCAGCCACGACAGGGGGCGAGGACAGCCCCAGCATTTT. It codes for CASHDRGRGQPQHF.

This clonotype was counted between two and nine times. The chain combines TRBV7-6 with TRBJ2-1, with TRBD1 matching 7 bases. Germline CDR1 is SGHVS and CDR2 is FNYEAQ. The CDR3 contains 15 residues. Trimming at V came to 1 base and at J to 6 bases, leaving 6 bases not matched to a gene. The CDR3 nucleotides are TGTGCCAGCAGCTTAGACTTAGGGGGCTTCAATGAGCAGTTCTTC. It codes for CASSLDLGGFNEQFF.

At least ten counts were recorded for this clonotype. V is TRBV12-3 or TRBV12-4 and J is TRBJ2-1; 8 nucleotides match TRBD1. The CDR3 contains 13 residues. The J segment lost 0 bases and the V segment lost 8 bases, leaving 0 bases of the junction unmatched. Here the CDR3 reads CASDRGSYNEQFF. CDR3 DNA sequence: TGTGCCAGCGACAGGGGCTCCTACAATGAGCAGTTCTTC.

This chain uses TRBV7-9 with TRBJ2-1; D is perhaps TRBD1 (5 bases). The CDR3 is 15 residues long. The germline V gene has CDR1 SEHNR and CDR2 FQNEAQ (reference sequence). Trimming took 7 bases from V and 0 from J, leaving 13 bases between them. The CDR3 region has the DNA TGTGCCAGCATACCCGACAGTAACTCCTACAATGAGCAGTTCTTC. Protein product: CASIPDSNSYNEQFF.

The V gene is TRBV1, the J gene TRBJ2-1. TRBV1 represents a pseudogene. The CDR3 is 10 amino acids. CDR3 residues: CTSSHNEQFF. The CDR3 nucleotides read TGCACCAGCAGCCACAATGAGCAGTTCTTC.

This clonotype has more than one count but fewer than ten. The chain couples TRBV28 to TRBJ2-2, with D perhaps matching TRBD1 or TRBD2 (6 bases each). This CDR3 spans 14 amino acids. Between the trimmed V and J ends, which lost 7 bases and 2 bases, there was a span of 11 bases. CDR1 MDHEN and CDR2 SYDVKM come from the germline V gene. CDR3 amino acids: CASIRGLNTGELFF. DNA for the CDR3: TGTGCCAGCATTCGGGGGCTCAACACCGGGGAGCTGTTTTTT.